The following is a TCR beta chain sequence with its context. Its antigen is still unknown. The data derive from a study of beta chain features in type 1 diabetes. Study outcomes and limitations: People with Type 1 diabetes carried modestly yet significantly shorter TCRB CDR3s in all four CD4+ subsets.

Every isolated RNA sample was fully reverse transcribed, so sequencing captured expressed TCRB transcripts. There were approximately 3.5 million reads on average in the naive, central memory and regulatory T cell samples. Libraries were prepared by immunoSEQ multiplex PCR; TCRdb keeps only in-frame clonotypes and omits some of them. This table holds more than 300,000 clones, over 12% found once. The germline V gene encodes CDR1 SSHAT and CDR2 FNYEAQ (reference sequence). This CDR3 region has 16 residues. J was trimmed by 4 bases and V by 1 base; bases with no gene match: 5. The source of this sequence is a woman younger than 30 in good health. The rearrangement links TRBV7-7 to TRBJ2-3; 10 nucleotides align to TRBD2. Source material: naive CD4+ T cells from blood. The CDR3 loop is CASSLDRAGGPDTQYF. CDR3 in DNA: TGTGCCAGCAGCTTAGATCGAGCGGGAGGGCCAGATACGCAGTATTTT.